This passage covers 18 T cell receptor beta chains from one sample sequenced in a study of CD8 T cells in ankylosing spondylitis. MiXCR was run by TCRdb on the 5' RACE reads, yielding one entry per CDR3 protein. Seen here are about 250,000 distinct CDR3 sequences, about 10% observed once, and the top ten hold about 3%. The specimen was blood, either unsorted or a sorted T cell fraction (not recorded which). These receptors came from a male donor with ankylosing spondylitis or in good health (not recorded which).

This clonotype was seen at least ten times. The V and J genes are TRBV29-1 and TRBJ1-2; D is ambiguous. The CDR3 covers 13 residues. Trimming pared 3 bases from V and 4 bases from J, leaving 12 bases between. Germline CDR1 SQVTM, CDR2 ANQGSEA. The CDR3 DNA sequence: TGCAGCGTTGACCCACTGGGGTCCTATGGCTACACCTTC. This translates into CSVDPLGSYGYTF.

Only a few counts were recorded for this clonotype. The rearrangement joins TRBV5-1 to TRBJ2-1; 10 positions match TRBD2. V shed 7 bases and J 8 bases; nucleotides not matched to a gene: 3. The CDR3 covers 12 residues. Germline CDR1 SGHRS, CDR2 YFSETQ. CDR3 sequence reads: CASASGSHEQFF. The CDR3 coding sequence is TGCGCCAGCGCTAGCGGGAGCCATGAGCAGTTCTTC.

Written as DNA, the CDR3 is TGTGCCAGTAGTACTGTTCCGGGGACCGAAGCTTTCTTT. Its translation: CASSTVPGTEAFF. The chain uses TRBV19 and TRBJ1-1, with D possibly being TRBD1 (5 bases). Looked up from germline, CDR1 is LNHDA and CDR2 is SQIVND (reference sequence). V was shortened by 4 bases and J by 8 bases, with 14 bases between the two germline ends. This CDR3 is 13 amino acids long.

V and J are TRBV11-2 and TRBJ2-5; 12 nucleotides line up with TRBD2. V lost 4 bases, J lost 7 bases, and 16 bases stayed unmatched. This CDR3 is 18 amino acids long. From germline, CDR1 is SGHAT and CDR2 FQNNGV. The CDR3, as DNA: TGTGCCAGCAGCTCCCTTGGACTAGCGGGAATTATTGGAGCGACCCAGTACTTC. This encodes CASSSLGLAGIIGATQYF.

This clonotype was seen a few times. The chain couples TRBV6-1 to TRBJ1-2; D ambiguous. Germline-derived CDR1 and CDR2 are MNHNS and SASEGT. The CDR3 length is 15 residues. The V gene lost 5 bases and the J gene lost 3 bases, with 16 bases spanning the gap. The CDR3 loop is CASSPESPGYYGYTF. CDR3 in DNA: TGTGCCAGCAGTCCAGAAAGCCCTGGCTACTATGGCTACACCTTC.

This clonotype came up many times. The CDR3 here is CSAGGGVSRPQHF. The DNA of the CDR3 is TGCAGTGCGGGAGGGGGGGTTTCCCGGCCCCAGCATTTT. The chain employs TRBV20-1 and TRBJ1-5; perhaps TRBD1 as D (6 bases). V lost 6 bases, J lost 9 bases, and 18 bases lay in between. Germline V lookup: CDR1 DFQATT, CDR2 SNEGSKA (reference sequence). This CDR3 comprises 13 residues.

The rearrangement links TRBV7-2 to TRBJ2-1; 11 nucleotides match TRBD2. This CDR3 comprises 15 residues. Per the germline V gene, CDR1 is SGHTA and CDR2 is FQGNSA. The trim removed 3 bases at V and 7 bases at J, leaving 5 bases unmatched. The CDR3 is CASSFGTSGLNEQFF. The CDR3 region has the DNA TGTGCCAGCAGCTTTGGGACTAGCGGCCTTAATGAGCAGTTCTTC. Variable domain in full (rest from reference TRBV7-2 and TRBJ2-1): GAGVSQSPSNKVTEKGKDVELRCDPISGHTALYWYRQSLGQGLEFLIYFQGNSAPDKSGLPSDRFSAERTGGSVSTLTIQRTQQEDSAVYLCASSFGTSGLNEQFFGPGTRLTVL.

This clonotype appeared many times. The chain has TRBV5-1 and TRBJ2-7; D is unresolved. V shed 3 bases and J shed 2 bases, with 21 bases lying between them. This CDR3 region has 17 residues. Germline values: CDR1 SGHRS, CDR2 YFSETQ. The CDR3 sequence is CASSWPRGEGNPYEQYF. As DNA, the CDR3 is TGCGCCAGCAGCTGGCCCCGTGGCGAAGGGAATCCCTACGAGCAGTACTTC. The full variable domain, with the rest looked up from reference TRBV5-1 and TRBJ2-7, is KAGVTQTPRYLIKTRGQQVTLSCSPISGHRSVSWYQQTPGQGLQFLFEYFSETQRNKGNFPGRFSGRQFSNSRSEMNVSTLELGDSALYLCASSWPRGEGNPYEQYFGPGTRLTVT.

This clonotype has more than one count but fewer than ten. The chain joins TRBV18 to TRBJ2-7; D is perhaps TRBD2 (6 bases). Trimming left V 3 bases short and J 0 bases short, with 9 bases between. Germline CDR1 and CDR2: KGHSH and LQKENI. The CDR3 spans 14 residues. The CDR3 DNA reads TGTGCCAGCTCACCCGTCGGGAGCTCCTACGAGCAGTACTTC. It translates to CASSPVGSSYEQYF.

This clonotype showed up many times. V usage is TRBV29-1 and J usage is TRBJ1-5, with TRBD1 as a possible D gene (5 bases). Germline V lookup: CDR1 SQVTM, CDR2 ANQGSEA. The CDR3 contains 15 residues. The germline V and J ends were trimmed by 4 bases and 5 bases, with 18 bases remaining between them. CDR3 region: CSVVPWGGSDQPQHF. The CDR3 coding sequence is TGCAGCGTTGTCCCCTGGGGGGGATCGGATCAGCCCCAGCATTTT.

This clonotype has ten or more counts. V usage is TRBV10-3 and J usage is TRBJ2-1; TRBD2 agrees at 14 bases. Germline V gene data show CDR1 as ENHRY and CDR2 as SYGVKD. Unmatched junction bases numbered 15, after V lost 5 bases and J lost 9 bases. The CDR3 consists of 18 residues. CDR3 sequence reads: CAISTTDLTSGGASEQFF. The CDR3 DNA sequence: TGTGCCATCAGTACTACCGACCTGACTAGCGGGGGGGCCAGTGAGCAGTTCTTC.

This clonotype was detected a few times. V usage is TRBV7-9 and J usage is TRBJ1-1, with D maybe TRBD1 (5 bases). The germline CDR1 and CDR2 sequences are SEHNR and FQNEAQ (reference sequence). The CDR3 spans 12 residues. V lost 11 bases and J lost 0, with 10 bases in between. The DNA of the CDR3 is TGTGCCTGGGGGGGAATGAACACTGAAGCTTTCTTT. Translating gives CAWGGMNTEAFF.

This clonotype has a handful of counts. The chain employs TRBV15 and TRBJ1-1; D may be TRBD1 (6 bases). CDR3 size: 13 residues. V was shortened by 0 bases and J by 10 bases, with 12 bases between the two germline ends. Germline CDR1 LNHNV, CDR2 YYDKDF (reference sequence). The CDR3 loop reads CATSRETQGRAFF. Here the CDR3 DNA reads TGTGCCACCAGCAGAGAGACACAGGGTCGAGCTTTCTTT.

Many counts were recorded for this clonotype. The CDR3 nucleotides are TGTGCCAGCAGTGAATCGACAGGGCTCTATGGCTACACCTTC. Translation gives CASSESTGLYGYTF. J is TRBJ1-2 and V is TRBV27, with 7 bases identical to TRBD1. Germline CDR1 reads MNHEY; CDR2 reads SMNVEV (reference sequence). V shed 5 bases and J 4 bases; nucleotides not matched to a gene: 7. This CDR3 has 14 amino acids.

This clonotype was counted at least ten times. The V gene is TRBV20-1, the J gene TRBJ2-1; perhaps TRBD2 as D (6 bases). The CDR3 totals 11 residues. From germline, CDR1 is DFQATT and CDR2 SNEGSKA (reference sequence). V gave up 1 base and J gave up 10 bases, with 8 bases separating them. The CDR3 region is CSARAGDEQFF. CDR3 sequence (DNA): TGCAGTGCTAGAGCGGGAGACGAGCAGTTCTTC.

In its sample, this clonotype was seen many times. V is TRBV29-1 and J is TRBJ1-5, with 7 bases aligning to TRBD1. CDR1 and CDR2 (germline): SQVTM, ANQGSEA. After removal of 4 bases from V and 2 bases from J, the junction contained 2 bases not matched to a gene. This CDR3 spans 13 amino acids. The CDR3: CSVGGTGNQPQHF. The CDR3 DNA reads TGCAGCGTTGGAGGGACAGGCAATCAGCCCCAGCATTTT. Drawing the rest from reference TRBV29-1 and TRBJ1-5, the complete variable domain is SAVISQKPSRDICQRGTSLTIQCQVDSQVTMMFWYRQQPGQSLTLIATANQGSEATYESGFVIDKFPISRPNLTFSTLTVSNMSPEDSSIYLCSVGGTGNQPQHFGDGTRLSIL.

This clonotype was detected many times. The chain employs TRBV10-2 and TRBJ1-5; 7 bases align to TRBD1. Germline CDR1 and CDR2: WSHSY and SAAADI. The ends lost 7 bases at V and 1 base at J; junction bases unmatched: 10. CDR3 size: 16 residues. For the CDR3, the DNA is TGCGCCAGCACCGAATCCCCGACAGGGAGCAATCAGCCCCAGCATTTT. Protein sequence: CASTESPTGSNQPQHF.

This clonotype was counted many times. The chain links TRBV20-1 to TRBJ2-2; TRBD2 aligns across 10 bases. The CDR3 totals 16 residues. Germline CDR1 is DFQATT and CDR2 is SNEGSKA (reference sequence). V lost 0 bases and J lost 5; bases outside the gene matches: 6. The CDR3 nucleotides are TGCAGTGCTAGAGATCAGCGGGGGGGCCAGACCGGGGAGCTGTTTTTT. Its translation is CSARDQRGGQTGELFF.